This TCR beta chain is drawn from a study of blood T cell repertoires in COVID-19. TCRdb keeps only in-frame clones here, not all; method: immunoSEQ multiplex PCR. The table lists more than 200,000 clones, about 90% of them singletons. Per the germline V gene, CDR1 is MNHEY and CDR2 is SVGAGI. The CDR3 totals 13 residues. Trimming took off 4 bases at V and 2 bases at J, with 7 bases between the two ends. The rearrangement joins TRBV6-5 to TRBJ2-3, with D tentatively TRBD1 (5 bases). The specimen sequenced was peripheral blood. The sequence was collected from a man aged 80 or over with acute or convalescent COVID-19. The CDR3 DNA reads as TGTGCCAGCAGTTTGACAGACACAGATACGCAGTATTTT. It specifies CASSLTDTDTQYF.